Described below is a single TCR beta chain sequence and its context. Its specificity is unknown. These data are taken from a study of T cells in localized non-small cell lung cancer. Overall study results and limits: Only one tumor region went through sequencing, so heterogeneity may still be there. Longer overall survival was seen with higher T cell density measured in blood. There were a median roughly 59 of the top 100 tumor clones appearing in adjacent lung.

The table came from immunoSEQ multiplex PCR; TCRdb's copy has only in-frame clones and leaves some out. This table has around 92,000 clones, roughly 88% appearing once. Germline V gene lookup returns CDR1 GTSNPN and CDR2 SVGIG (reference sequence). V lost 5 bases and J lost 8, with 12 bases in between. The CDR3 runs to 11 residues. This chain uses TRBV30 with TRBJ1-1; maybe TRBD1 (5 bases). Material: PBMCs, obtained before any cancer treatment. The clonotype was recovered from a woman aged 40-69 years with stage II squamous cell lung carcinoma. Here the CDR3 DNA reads TGTGCCTGGCGAAAAGACAGCGAAGCTTTCTTT. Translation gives CAWRKDSEAFF.